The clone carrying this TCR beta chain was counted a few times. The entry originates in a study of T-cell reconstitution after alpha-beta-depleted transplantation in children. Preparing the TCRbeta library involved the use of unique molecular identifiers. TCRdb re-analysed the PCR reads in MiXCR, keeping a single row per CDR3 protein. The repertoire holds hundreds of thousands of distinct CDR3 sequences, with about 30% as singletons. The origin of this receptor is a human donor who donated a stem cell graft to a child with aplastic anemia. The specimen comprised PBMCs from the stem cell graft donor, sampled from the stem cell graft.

The CDR3 is CASSPQSGIGYEQYF. CDR3 sequence (DNA): TGTGCCAGCAGTCCCCAAAGCGGGATTGGTTACGAGCAGTACTTC. The rearrangement links TRBV6-1 to TRBJ2-7, with TRBD2 matching over 7 bases. Trimming cost V 5 bases and J 4 bases; bases outside gene matches: 11. The CDR3 totals 15 residues. Germline V lookup: CDR1 MNHNS, CDR2 SASEGT.